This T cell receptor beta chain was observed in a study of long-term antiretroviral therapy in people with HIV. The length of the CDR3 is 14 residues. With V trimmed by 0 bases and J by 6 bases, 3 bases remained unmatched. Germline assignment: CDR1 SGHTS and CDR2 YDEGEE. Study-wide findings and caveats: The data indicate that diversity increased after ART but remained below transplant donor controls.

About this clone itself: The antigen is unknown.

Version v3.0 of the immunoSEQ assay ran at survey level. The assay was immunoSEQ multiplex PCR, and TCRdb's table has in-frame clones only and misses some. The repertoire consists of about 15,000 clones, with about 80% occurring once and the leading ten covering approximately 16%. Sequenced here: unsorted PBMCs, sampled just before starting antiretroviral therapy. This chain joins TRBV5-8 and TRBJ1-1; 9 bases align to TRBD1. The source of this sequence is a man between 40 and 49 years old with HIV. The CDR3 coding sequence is TGTGCCAGCAGCTTGGACAGGGGGCGACCTGAAGCTTTCTTT. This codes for CASSLDRGRPEAFF. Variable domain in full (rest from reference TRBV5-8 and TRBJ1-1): EAGVTQSPTHLIKTRGQQATLRCSPISGHTSVYWYQQALGLGLQFLLWYDEGEERNRGNFPPRFSGRQFPNYSSELNVNALELEDSALYLCASSLDRGRPEAFFGQGTRLTVV.